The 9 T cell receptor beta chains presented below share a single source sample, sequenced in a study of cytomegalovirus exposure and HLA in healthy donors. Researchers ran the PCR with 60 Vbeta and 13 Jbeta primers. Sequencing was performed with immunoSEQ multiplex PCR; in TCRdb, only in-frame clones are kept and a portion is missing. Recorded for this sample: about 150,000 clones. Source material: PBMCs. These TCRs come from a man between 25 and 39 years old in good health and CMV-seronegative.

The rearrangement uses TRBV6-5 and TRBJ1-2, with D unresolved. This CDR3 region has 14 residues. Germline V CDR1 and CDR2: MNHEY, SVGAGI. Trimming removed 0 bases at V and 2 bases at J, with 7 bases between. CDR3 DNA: TGTGCCAGCAGTTACTCGACACTGAACTATGGCTACACCTTC. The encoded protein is CASSYSTLNYGYTF.

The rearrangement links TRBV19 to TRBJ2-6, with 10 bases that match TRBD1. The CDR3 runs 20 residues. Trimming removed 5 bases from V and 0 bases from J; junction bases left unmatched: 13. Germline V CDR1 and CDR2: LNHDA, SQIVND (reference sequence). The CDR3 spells CASSSAGDRGAPSGANVLTF. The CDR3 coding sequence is TGTGCCAGTAGTTCAGCGGGGGACAGGGGAGCCCCCTCTGGGGCCAACGTCCTGACTTTC. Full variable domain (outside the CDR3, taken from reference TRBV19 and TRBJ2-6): DGGITQSPKYLFRKEGQNVTLSCEQNLNHDAMYWYRQDPGQGLRLIYYSQIVNDFQKGDIAEGYSVSREKKESFPLTVTSAQKNPTAFYLCASSSAGDRGAPSGANVLTFGAGSRLTVL.

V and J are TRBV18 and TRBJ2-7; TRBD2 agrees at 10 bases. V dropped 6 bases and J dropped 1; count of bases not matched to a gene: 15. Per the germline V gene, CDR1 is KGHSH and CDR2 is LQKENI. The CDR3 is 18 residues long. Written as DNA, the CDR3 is TGTGCCAGCTCCAGGCAGGGTTCTAGCGGGGGTCTTTCCTACGAGCAGTACTTC. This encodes CASSRQGSSGGLSYEQYF.

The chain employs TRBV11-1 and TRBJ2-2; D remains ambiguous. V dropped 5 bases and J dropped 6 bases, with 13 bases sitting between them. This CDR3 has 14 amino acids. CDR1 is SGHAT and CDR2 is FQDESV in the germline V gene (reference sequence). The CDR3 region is CASSDPSRSGELFF. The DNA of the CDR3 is TGTGCCAGCAGCGACCCCTCGAGGTCCGGGGAGCTGTTTTTT.

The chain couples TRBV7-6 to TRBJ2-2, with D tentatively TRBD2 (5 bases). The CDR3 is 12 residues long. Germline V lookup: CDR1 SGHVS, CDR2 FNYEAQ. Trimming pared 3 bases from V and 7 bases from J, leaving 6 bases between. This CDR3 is CASSFGDGELFF. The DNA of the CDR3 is TGTGCCAGCAGCTTCGGGGACGGGGAGCTGTTTTTT.

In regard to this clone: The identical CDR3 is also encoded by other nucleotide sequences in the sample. This chain's CDR3 is CASSARGQGQPQHF. The CDR3 DNA reads as TGTGCCAGCAGTGCCAGGGGGCAGGGGCAGCCCCAGCATTTT. The chain combines TRBV2 with TRBJ1-5; TRBD1 aligns across 8 bases. Germline V CDR1 and CDR2: SNHLY, FYNNEI. The ends lost 4 bases at V and 7 bases at J; junction bases unmatched: 6. The CDR3 is made up of 14 amino acids.

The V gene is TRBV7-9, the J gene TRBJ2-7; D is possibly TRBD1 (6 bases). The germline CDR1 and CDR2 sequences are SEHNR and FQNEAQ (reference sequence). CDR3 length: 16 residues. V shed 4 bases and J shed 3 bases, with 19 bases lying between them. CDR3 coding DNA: TGTGCCAGCAGCTCCCGTCGGCCGGACAGATTCTACGAGCAGTACTTC. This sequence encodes CASSSRRPDRFYEQYF.

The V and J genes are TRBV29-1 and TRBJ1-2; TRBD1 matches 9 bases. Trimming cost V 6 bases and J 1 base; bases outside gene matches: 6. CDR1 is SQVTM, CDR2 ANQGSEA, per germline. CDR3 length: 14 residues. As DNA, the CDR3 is TGCAGCGTAACCGGGACAGGGTTTAACTATGGCTACACCTTC. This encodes CSVTGTGFNYGYTF.

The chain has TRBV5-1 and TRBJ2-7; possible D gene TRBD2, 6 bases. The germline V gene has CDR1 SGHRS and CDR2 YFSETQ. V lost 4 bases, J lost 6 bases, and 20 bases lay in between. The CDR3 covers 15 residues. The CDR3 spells CASSPAGTGKAEQYF. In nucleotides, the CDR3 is TGCGCCAGCAGCCCGGCGGGGACGGGGAAGGCCGAGCAGTACTTC.